This T cell receptor (beta chain) is drawn from a study of cytotoxic CD8 clonotypes in ibrutinib-treated CLL. The study, taken as a whole, reports: Among the clonotypes, public ones were uncommon and contracted or held stable on treatment. Against age-matched healthy donors, baseline clonality ran higher and tracked circulating CD8+ T-cell counts. Baseline levels were approached again at progression, after clonality had risen at ibrutinib response.

There are a few counts of this clone. Its antigen is still unknown. Frozen-stored PBMCs produced about 2 micrograms of genomic DNA for TCR beta libraries. Profiled with immunoSEQ multiplex PCR; TCRdb holds only in-frame clones, not every one. The sample has about 300,000 clones; approximately 67% are singletons. This sequence was found in a human donor with chronic lymphocytic leukemia. Sequencing used PBMCs, obtained after 36 months of ibrutinib treatment.

CDR3 sequence: CASSQDPLQETQYF. Here the CDR3 DNA reads TGCGCCAGCAGCCAAGACCCCCTTCAAGAGACCCAGTACTTC. The genes are TRBV4-1 and TRBJ2-5, with no clear D. V was trimmed by 0 bases and J by 2 bases, leaving 7 bases between them. This CDR3 is 14 amino acids long. Germline V lookup: CDR1 MGHRA, CDR2 YSYEKL.